Following are 13 T cell receptor beta chains from one sample sequenced in a study of vaccination and CD4 T cells after COVID-19. Their recognized antigens are unknown. The sample's treatment: roughly 10-day PBMC culture with coronavirus spike peptide pools or control peptides (ViraFEST assay). The Oncomine TCR Beta short-read assay sequenced DNA from cultured CD4+ T cells. MiXCR, applied by TCRdb to the PCR reads, yields one record per CDR3 protein. The data hold 20,000 or so distinct CDR3 sequences, with approximately 60% observed a single time. What was sequenced was CD4+ T cells from blood, cultured in vitro. These receptors were collected from a human donor who had recovered from COVID-19.

A few counts support this clonotype. This chain uses TRBV20-1 with TRBJ1-2; the match to TRBD1 covers 9 bases. J was trimmed by 8 bases and V by 1 base; bases with no gene match: 8. Germline CDR1 DFQATT, CDR2 SNEGSKA (reference sequence). CDR3 length: 14 residues. Here the CDR3 DNA reads TGCAGTGCTAGAGGACAGGGGGAAAGGAGCGGCTACACCTTC. Amino acids: CSARGQGERSGYTF.

The CDR3 region is CASSSPRGWQPQHF. As DNA, the CDR3 is TGTGCCAGCAGCTCCCCCAGGGGCTGGCAGCCCCAGCATTTT. The V call is TRBV5-5, the J call TRBJ1-5; possibly TRBD1 for D (6 bases). In germline, CDR1 is SGHKS, CDR2 YYEKEE (reference sequence). Trimming pared 3 bases from V and 7 bases from J, leaving 14 bases between. The CDR3 covers 14 residues. Full variable domain (missing parts from reference TRBV5-5 and TRBJ1-5): DAGVTQSPTHLIKTRGQQVTLRCSPISGHKSVSWYQQVLGQGPQFIFQYYEKEERGRGNFPDRFSARQFPNYSSELNVNALLLGDSALYLCASSSPRGWQPQHFGDGTRLSIL.

The CDR3 DNA reads TGCGCCAGCAGTGAAGGCGGGGGAACCGGGGAGCTGTTTTTT. The encoded protein is CASSEGGGTGELFF. The genes are TRBV10-1 and TRBJ2-2, with 7 bases fitting TRBD2. Trimming at V came to 3 bases and at J to 5 bases, leaving 3 bases not matched to a gene. Germline-derived CDR1 and CDR2 are WNHNN and SYGVQD (reference sequence). The CDR3 is made up of 14 amino acids.

This clonotype has only a few counts. The V gene is TRBV24-1, the J gene TRBJ2-5; 10 bases are a match to TRBD1. The CDR3 covers 16 residues. The V and J ends lost 10 bases and 9 bases, in that order; junction bases with no gene match: 19. Looked up from germline, CDR1 is KGHDR and CDR2 is SFDVKD. The CDR3 region has the DNA TGTGCCACACAATCGGGACAGGGGCTACGTTGGGGGCCCCAGTACTTC. As protein: CATQSGQGLRWGPQYF.

CDR3 nucleotides: TGTGCCAGCATGCGACAGGGGATGAACACTGAAGCTTTCTTT. Amino acid sequence: CASMRQGMNTEAFF. The chain uses TRBV27 and TRBJ1-1, with TRBD1 matching over 8 bases. Unmatched junction bases numbered 4, after V lost 7 bases and J lost 0 bases. In germline, CDR1 is MNHEY, CDR2 SMNVEV (reference sequence). This CDR3 has 14 amino acids.

This clonotype was seen a single time. The rearrangement links TRBV20-1 to TRBJ2-3; 13 bases align to TRBD2. V trimming: 6 bases; J trimming: 4 bases; junction bases outside the gene matches: 10. This CDR3 spans 16 amino acids. Germline V gene lookup returns CDR1 DFQATT and CDR2 SNEGSKA (reference sequence). The CDR3 here is CSASGTSGMRADTQYF. The CDR3 DNA sequence: TGCAGTGCGAGTGGGACTAGCGGGATGCGGGCAGATACGCAGTATTTT.

This clonotype was detected once. The rearrangement uses TRBV2 and TRBJ1-2; TRBD1 matches 8 bases. CDR3 size: 17 residues. V lost 2 bases to trimming and J lost 6 bases; unmatched junction nucleotides: 14. Germline CDR1 is SNHLY and CDR2 is FYNNEI. DNA for the CDR3: TGTGCCAGCAGTGAAAACCCCACGGCAGGGGGCAAAAATGGCTACACCTTC. Translating it yields CASSENPTAGGKNGYTF. The whole variable domain, filled in from reference TRBV2 and TRBJ1-2, reads EPEVTQTPSHQVTQMGQEVILRCVPISNHLYFYWYRQILGQKVEFLVSFYNNEISEKSEIFDDQFSVERPDGSNFTLKIRSTKLEDSAMYFCASSENPTAGGKNGYTFGSGTRLTVV.

This clonotype was recorded a few times. The gene calls are TRBV6-1 and TRBJ1-1; no reliable D call. CDR3 length: 14 residues. The V gene's germline CDR1 is MNHNS and CDR2 SASEGT. Deletions cut 6 bases from V and 0 bases from J, with 11 bases between. CDR3 DNA: TGTGCCAGCAGGTATTATACCTTGAACACTGAAGCTTTCTTT. It translates to CASRYYTLNTEAFF.

This chain connects TRBV3-1 to TRBJ1-2; weak D call: TRBD1 (5 bases). Deletions cut 4 bases from V and 7 bases from J, with 7 bases between. CDR1 is LGHDT, CDR2 YNNKEL, per germline (reference sequence). The CDR3 runs 11 residues. The CDR3 here is CASSRDAGYTF. CDR3 DNA sequence: TGTGCCAGCAGCCGGGACGCTGGCTACACCTTC.

This sequence joins TRBV20-1 and TRBJ2-5, with 7 positions matching TRBD1. The CDR3 length is 14 residues. Germline CDR1 is DFQATT and CDR2 is SNEGSKA (reference sequence). J was trimmed by 7 bases and V by 5 bases; bases with no gene match: 13. The CDR3 sequence is CSAPMTGTGATQYF. The DNA for the CDR3 is TGCAGTGCTCCCATGACAGGGACCGGGGCGACCCAGTACTTC.

The V call is TRBV7-9, the J call TRBJ1-1; no firm D call. CDR1 is SEHNR, CDR2 FQNEAQ, per germline (reference sequence). CDR3 size: 14 residues. V gave up 4 bases and J gave up 4 bases, with 13 bases separating them. DNA for the CDR3: TGTGCCAGCAGCTCCCTAATGGATGGCACTGAAGCTTTCTTT. It specifies CASSSLMDGTEAFF. Looking up the rest from reference TRBV7-9 and TRBJ1-1 gives the full variable domain: DTGVSQNPRHKITKRGQNVTFRCDPISEHNRLYWYRQTLGQGPEFLTYFQNEAQLEKSRLLSDRFSAERPKGSFSTLEIQRTEQGDSAMYLCASSSLMDGTEAFFGQGTRLTVV.

This clonotype appeared a few times. The CDR3 DNA is TGTGCCAGCAGCCAATTAGGACAGGGTACGGATCAGCCCCAGCATTTT. This sequence encodes CASSQLGQGTDQPQHF. The chain has TRBV7-3 and TRBJ1-5, with 8 positions matching TRBD1. This CDR3 has 16 amino acids. J was trimmed by 5 bases and V by 5 bases; bases with no gene match: 11. CDR1 and CDR2 from the germline V gene are SGHTA and FQGTGA.

The sample holds a few counts of this clonotype. The rearrangement uses TRBV25-1 and TRBJ1-5, with D possibly being TRBD1 (6 bases). Trimming removed 4 bases at V and 0 bases at J, with 10 bases between. The length of the CDR3 is 15 residues. Germline V gives CDR1 MGHDK, CDR2 SYGVNS. CDR3: CASSAGAYSNQPQHF. The DNA of the CDR3 is TGTGCCAGCAGTGCGGGGGCCTATAGCAATCAGCCCCAGCATTTT.